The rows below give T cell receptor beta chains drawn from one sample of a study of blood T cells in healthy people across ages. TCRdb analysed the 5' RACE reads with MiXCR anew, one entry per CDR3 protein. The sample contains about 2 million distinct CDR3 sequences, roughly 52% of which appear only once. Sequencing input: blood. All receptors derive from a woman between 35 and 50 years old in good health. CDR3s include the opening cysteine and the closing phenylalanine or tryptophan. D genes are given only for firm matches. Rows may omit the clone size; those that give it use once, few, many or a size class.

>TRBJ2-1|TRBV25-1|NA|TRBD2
CVSSSGAPPYNEQFF
TGTGTCAGCAGCAGCGGGGCACCCCCCTACAATGAGCAGTTCTTC
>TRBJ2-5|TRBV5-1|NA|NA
CASSLSPGVQKTQYF
TGCGCCAGCAGCTTGTCCCCGGGGGTTCAAAAGACCCAGTACTTC
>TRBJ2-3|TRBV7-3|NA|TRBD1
CASSWPGQHTDTQYF
TGTGCCAGCAGCTGGCCGGGACAGCACACAGATACGCAGTATTTT
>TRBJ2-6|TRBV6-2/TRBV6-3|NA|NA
CASTRYGGTTGANVLTF
TGTGCCAGCACTAGATACGGGGGGACAACTGGGGCCAACGTCCTGACTTTC
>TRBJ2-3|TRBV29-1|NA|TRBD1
CSVGTGNPDTQYF
TGCAGCGTTGGGACAGGGAATCCAGATACGCAGTATTTT
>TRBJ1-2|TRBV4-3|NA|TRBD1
CASNQEPGQVYGYTF
TGCGCCAGCAACCAGGAACCGGGACAGGTATATGGCTACACCTTC
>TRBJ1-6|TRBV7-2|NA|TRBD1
CASSFGQAGNSPLHF
TGTGCCAGCAGCTTCGGACAGGCAGGAAATTCACCCCTCCACTTT
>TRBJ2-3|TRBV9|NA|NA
CASSAQGITQYF
TGTGCCAGCAGCGCCCAAGGGATCACGCAGTATTTT
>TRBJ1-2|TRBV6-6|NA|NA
CASSQAIDYGYTF
TGTGCCAGCAGCCAAGCAATAGACTATGGCTACACCTTC
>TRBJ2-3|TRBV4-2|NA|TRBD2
CASSPQSAGGPSDTQYF
TGTGCCAGCAGCCCACAATCAGCGGGGGGGCCATCAGATACGCAGTATTTT
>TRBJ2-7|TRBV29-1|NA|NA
CSVARLSRVTLVYEQYF
TGCAGCGTTGCGAGGTTATCACGCGTTACCCTCGTCTACGAGCAGTACTTC
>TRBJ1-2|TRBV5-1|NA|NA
CASSLTGSTVPNYGYTF
TGCGCCAGCAGCTTGACCGGGTCCACAGTACCAAACTATGGCTACACCTTC
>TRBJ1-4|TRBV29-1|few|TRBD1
CSVEGTGRDYEKLFF
TGCAGCGTTGAAGGGACAGGGAGGGACTATGAAAAACTGTTTTTT